These 13 T cell receptor beta chains were all obtained from the same sample, sequenced in a study of blood T cell repertoires in COVID-19. This table comes from immunoSEQ multiplex PCR, and its TCRdb copy is limited to in-frame clones, with some not included. Found here are approximately 220,000 clones, roughly 80% of them singletons; the top ten hold about 2.4%. The sample consisted of peripheral blood. The source of these receptors is a woman aged 60 to 75 with acute or convalescent COVID-19.

The chain uses TRBV19 and TRBJ2-6; D is unclear. CDR1 is LNHDA and CDR2 is SQIVND in the germline V gene (reference sequence). CDR3 length: 13 residues. V dropped 7 bases and J dropped 2 bases, with 6 bases sitting between them. This CDR3 reads CASTITGANVLTF. In nucleotides, the CDR3 is TGTGCCAGTACTATCACTGGGGCCAACGTCCTGACTTTC.

The chain links TRBV29-1 to TRBJ1-1, with D tentatively TRBD1 (5 bases). The CDR3 runs 14 residues. Trimming took off 4 bases at V and 4 bases at J, with 16 bases between the two ends. Per the germline V gene, CDR1 is SQVTM and CDR2 is ANQGSEA. In DNA form, the CDR3 reads TGCAGCGTTGGGCTAGGGGCCTCGGGCACTGAAGCTTTCTTT. Translated, it gives CSVGLGASGTEAFF.

The chain couples TRBV13 to TRBJ2-3, with D possibly matching TRBD2 (7 bases). There are 16 residues in the CDR3. V was shortened by 2 bases and J by 0 bases, with 12 bases between the two germline ends. The germline V gene has CDR1 PRHDT and CDR2 FYEKMQ (reference sequence). The CDR3 DNA reads as TGTGCCAGCAGCTTAAAGCGGGACAAAAGCACAGATACGCAGTATTTT. Protein sequence: CASSLKRDKSTDTQYF.

V is TRBV19 and J is TRBJ2-2; 8 bases agree with TRBD1. With V trimmed by 2 bases and J by 1 base, 9 bases remained unmatched. This CDR3 is built from 18 residues. Germline V gives CDR1 LNHDA, CDR2 SQIVND (reference sequence). The DNA of the CDR3 is TGTGCCAGTAGTATAAGACCTTGGACAGGGCTGAACACCGGGGAGCTGTTTTTT. This translates into CASSIRPWTGLNTGELFF.

The rearrangement uses TRBV5-6 and TRBJ1-5; the D gene is possibly TRBD1 (5 bases). The CDR3 totals 13 residues. Trimming pared 0 bases from V and 5 bases from J, leaving 6 bases between. Looked up from germline, CDR1 is SGHDT and CDR2 is YYEEEE. The CDR3: CASSLVGDQPQHF. CDR3 nucleotides: TGTGCCAGCAGCTTGGTAGGGGATCAGCCCCAGCATTTT.

The chain is built from TRBV29-1 and TRBJ2-3, with D uncertain. In germline, CDR1 is SQVTM, CDR2 ANQGSEA. The V end was cut by 0 bases, the J end by 1 base, with 8 bases between. The CDR3 has 14 amino acids. The CDR3, as DNA: TGCAGCGTTGAAGAACAGAGAGGCACAGATACGCAGTATTTT. Its protein product is CSVEEQRGTDTQYF.

This clone was seen a few times. The chain links TRBV11-1 to TRBJ2-1; D is perhaps TRBD2 (5 bases). CDR1 is SGHAT, CDR2 FQDESV, per germline (reference sequence). The V end lost 3 bases, the J end lost 3 bases, and 9 bases lay between the germline ends. CDR3 length: 14 amino acids. Here the CDR3 DNA reads TGTGCCAGCAGCTTGGCCCGGGACTACAATGAGCAGTTCTTC. This encodes CASSLARDYNEQFF.

J is TRBJ2-5 and V is TRBV7-9; the match to TRBD1 covers 7 bases. The CDR3 extends over 14 amino acids. V was clipped by 2 bases and J by 5 bases; unmatched bases: 5. The germline V gene encodes CDR1 SEHNR and CDR2 FQNEAQ (reference sequence). Here the CDR3 DNA reads TGTGCCAGCAGCTTACAGGGGGTCGGTGAGACCCAGTACTTC. Amino acid sequence: CASSLQGVGETQYF.

The rearrangement links TRBV30 to TRBJ1-3; D remains ambiguous. Trimming removed 4 bases from V and 2 bases from J, with 12 bases in between. The CDR3 runs 14 residues. Germline CDR1 is GTSNPN and CDR2 is SVGIG (reference sequence). CDR3 in DNA: TGTGCCTGGAAAACCACGGGAGCTGGAAACACCATATATTTT. It translates to CAWKTTGAGNTIYF.

The chain is built from TRBV6-1 and TRBJ1-2, with 7 bases identical to TRBD1. This CDR3 is built from 15 residues. V lost 1 base and J lost 5; bases outside the gene matches: 7. CDR1 and CDR2 from the germline V gene are MNHNS and SASEGT. CDR3 sequence reads: CASSEGDSTLYGYTF. CDR3 sequence (DNA): TGTGCCAGCAGTGAAGGGGACAGTACCTTATATGGCTACACCTTC.

The chain joins TRBV7-9 to TRBJ1-2; tentative D call: TRBD1 (5 bases). V lost 8 bases, J lost 7 bases, and 14 bases lay in between. Per the germline V gene, CDR1 is SEHNR and CDR2 is FQNEAQ (reference sequence). CDR3 length: 12 amino acids. The CDR3 DNA follows: TGTGCCAGCGGAGGGGCGGCGAGTGGCTACACCTTC. It yields the protein CASGGAASGYTF.

The chain couples TRBV30 to TRBJ1-1, with D possibly TRBD1 on 5 matching bases. The CDR3 runs to 11 residues. V lost 4 bases, J lost 11 bases, and 14 bases lay in between. Germline values: CDR1 GTSNPN, CDR2 SVGIG (reference sequence). CDR3 nucleotide sequence: TGTGCCTGGATCTTCGGGGGGAATGCTTTCTTT. Translated: CAWIFGGNAFF.

The chain is built from TRBV9 and TRBJ1-4, with 7 positions matching TRBD1. The CDR3 length is 16 residues. Germline V gene lookup returns CDR1 SGDLS and CDR2 YYNGEE. V gave up 3 bases and J gave up 4 bases; unmatched junction bases: 9. The CDR3 DNA reads TGTGCCAGCAGCGCAGGATTACGGGACAGTAATGAAAAACTGTTTTTT. Translating it yields CASSAGLRDSNEKLFF. The full variable domain, its missing parts supplied by reference TRBV9 and TRBJ1-4, is DSGVTQTPKHLITATGQRVTLRCSPRSGDLSVYWYQQSLDQGLQFLIQYYNGEERAKGNILERFSAQQFPDLHSELNLSSLELGDSALYFCASSAGLRDSNEKLFFGSGTQLSVL.